The 18 T cell receptor beta chains reported below all come from one sample, sequenced in a study of cytomegalovirus exposure and HLA in healthy donors. The assay was immunoSEQ multiplex PCR, and TCRdb's table has in-frame clones only and misses some. The table lists 150,000 to 200,000 clones, around nine tenths of them singletons. The sequencing sample was made of PBMCs. The receptors here all came from a young man in good health and CMV-seropositive.

The chain combines TRBV28 with TRBJ1-1; the match to TRBD1 covers 9 bases. CDR3 length: 15 amino acids. From germline, CDR1 is MDHEN and CDR2 SYDVKM. The ends lost 7 bases at V and 1 base at J; junction bases unmatched: 7. As DNA, the CDR3 is TGTGCCAGCACAAGACAGGGGGTGCCGAACACTGAAGCTTTCTTT. It is translated as CASTRQGVPNTEAFF.

CDR3 sequence (DNA): TGTGCCAGCAGTGGTGGGACAGGGAGGGACTATGGCTACACCTTC. Its protein product is CASSGGTGRDYGYTF. This chain joins TRBV6-1 and TRBJ1-2, with 9 bases matching TRBD1. CDR1 is MNHNS and CDR2 is SASEGT in the germline V gene. The CDR3 covers 15 residues. J was trimmed by 3 bases and V by 4 bases; bases with no gene match: 6.

The rearrangement joins TRBV4-3 to TRBJ2-7; 7 bases map to TRBD2. The length of the CDR3 is 14 residues. Germline V CDR1 and CDR2: LGHNA, YSLEER. V was pared by 1 base and J by 2 bases, with 2 bases of the junction left unmatched. The CDR3 DNA is TGCGCCAGCAGCCAAGGTCGGGGGGCCTACGAGCAGTACTTC. Amino acid sequence: CASSQGRGAYEQYF.

The rearrangement uses TRBV7-9 and TRBJ1-1; D may be TRBD1 (5 bases). The CDR3 has 19 amino acids. The V end was cut by 2 bases, the J end by 5 bases, with 27 bases between. CDR1 and CDR2 from the germline V gene are SEHNR and FQNEAQ (reference sequence). As DNA, the CDR3 is TGTGCCAGCAGCTTATTAGGCGTCCGGGGCGGGGGTATGACGACTGAAGCTTTCTTT. Encoded protein: CASSLLGVRGGGMTTEAFF.

The chain uses TRBV19 and TRBJ1-3; D is unclear. V gave up 2 bases and J gave up 1 base, with 6 bases separating them. The CDR3 runs 14 residues. CDR1 is LNHDA, CDR2 SQIVND, per germline (reference sequence). CDR3 DNA: TGTGCCAGTAGTATATGGAGGTCTGGAAACACCATATATTTT. Translation gives CASSIWRSGNTIYF.

The V and J genes are TRBV27 and TRBJ2-2, with a possible D match to TRBD1 (6 bases). The CDR3 has 14 amino acids. The germline gives CDR1 MNHEY, CDR2 SMNVEV (reference sequence). With 2 bases removed from V and 7 bases from J, the gap between germline ends came to 11 bases. The CDR3 coding sequence is TGTGCCAGCAGTTTAAGGGGGAGAGGCGGGGAGCTGTTTTTT. Encoded protein: CASSLRGRGGELFF.

The rearrangement uses TRBV27 and TRBJ2-7, with 7 bases matching TRBD2. The germline CDR1 and CDR2 sequences are MNHEY and SMNVEV (reference sequence). The CDR3 totals 13 residues. J lost 2 bases, V lost 5 bases, and 3 bases had no gene match. The CDR3 DNA reads TGTGCCAGCAGTCACCGGGGGGCCTACGAGCAGTACTTC. It is translated as CASSHRGAYEQYF.

This clone showed up just a few times. This sequence joins TRBV13 and TRBJ1-4; 9 nucleotides line up with TRBD1. Trimming removed 5 bases from V and 4 bases from J; junction bases left unmatched: 5. Germline lookup yields CDR1 PRHDT and CDR2 FYEKMQ (reference sequence). CDR3 size: 15 residues. As DNA, the CDR3 is TGTGCCAGCAGCGCCGACAGGGGGGATAATGAAAAACTGTTTTTT. Its translation: CASSADRGDNEKLFF.

The chain has TRBV5-6 and TRBJ1-4, with a possible D match to TRBD1 (6 bases). The CDR3 is 12 residues long. Trimming cost V 2 bases and J 7 bases, with 6 bases left between them. The germline gives CDR1 SGHDT, CDR2 YYEEEE. CDR3 in amino acids: CASSLGGEKLFF. DNA of the CDR3: TGTGCCAGCAGCTTAGGGGGTGAAAAACTGTTTTTT.

This clone was recorded only once. This CDR3 reads CASLLVYQGGTQYF. CDR3 DNA sequence: TGTGCCAGCTTGTTAGTATATCAGGGCGGTACGCAGTATTTT. J is TRBJ2-3 and V is TRBV13; D might be TRBD1 (5 bases). The CDR3 runs 14 residues. In germline, CDR1 is PRHDT, CDR2 FYEKMQ (reference sequence). V lost 8 bases and J lost 8, with 20 bases in between.

This clone was observed a single time. The chain carries TRBV12-5 and TRBJ1-2; 12 bases map to TRBD1. The germline gives CDR1 LGHNT, CDR2 FRNRAP. The V and J ends lost 0 bases and 7 bases, in that order; junction bases with no gene match: 6. The CDR3 has 16 residues. The CDR3 sequence: CASGLVPGQGALGYTF. The CDR3 DNA follows: TGTGCTAGTGGTTTGGTTCCGGGACAGGGGGCCCTTGGCTACACCTTC.

V gene TRBV30 combines with J gene TRBJ2-5; 7 bases match TRBD2. This CDR3 region has 17 residues. The V segment lost 0 bases and the J segment 3 bases; nucleotides outside the gene matches: 13. CDR1 and CDR2 from the germline V gene are GTSNPN and SVGIG (reference sequence). The CDR3 DNA is TGTGCCTGGAGTGTTAGGGTTCTGATCGCGGGAGAAGAGACCCAGTACTTC. Protein sequence: CAWSVRVLIAGEETQYF.

V gene TRBV29-1 combines with J gene TRBJ2-6; 11 nucleotides agree with TRBD1. In germline, CDR1 is SQVTM, CDR2 ANQGSEA. Trimming removed 7 bases from V and 0 bases from J; junction bases left unmatched: 5. The CDR3 is 16 residues long. The CDR3 DNA sequence: TGCAGCGCAGGACAGGGGGCGAGCTCTGGGGCCAACGTCCTGACTTTC. Amino acid sequence: CSAGQGASSGANVLTF.

V is TRBV19 and J is TRBJ2-7, with D possibly TRBD1 on 6 matching bases. This CDR3 region has 15 residues. From germline, CDR1 is LNHDA and CDR2 SQIVND (reference sequence). Trimming shortened V by 5 bases and J by 1 base, and 15 bases separated the two germline ends. The DNA for the CDR3 is TGTGCCAGTAGTTCTCCTGGGACACAATCCTACGAGCAGTACTTC. It specifies CASSSPGTQSYEQYF.

This clone occurred once. The chain employs TRBV5-6 and TRBJ2-1, with D possibly matching TRBD1 (5 bases). V was trimmed by 0 bases and J by 2 bases, leaving 9 bases between them. The CDR3 consists of 15 residues. From germline, CDR1 is SGHDT and CDR2 YYEEEE. This CDR3 reads CASSLGTLTYNEQFF. The CDR3, as DNA: TGTGCCAGCAGCTTGGGGACACTCACCTACAATGAGCAGTTCTTC.

This clone was seen a few times. The gene calls are TRBV7-9 and TRBJ1-5, with unresolved D. Trimming took off 2 bases at V and 9 bases at J, with 8 bases between the two ends. CDR1 is SEHNR and CDR2 is FQNEAQ in the germline V gene (reference sequence). This CDR3 is built from 12 residues. This CDR3 is CASSLTAGPQHF. CDR3 coding DNA: TGTGCCAGCAGCTTAACGGCGGGGCCCCAGCATTTT.

The gene calls are TRBV7-6 and TRBJ2-1; 8 bases are a match to TRBD1. This CDR3 region has 16 residues. J gave up 5 bases and V 1 base, and 7 bases lay outside the gene matches. CDR1 SGHVS and CDR2 FNYEAQ come from the germline V gene. CDR3 in DNA: TGTGCCAGCAGCTTAGTACAGGGGGGCCTAGACAATGAGCAGTTCTTC. Translation: CASSLVQGGLDNEQFF.

The J gene is TRBJ2-7, the V gene TRBV7-8; D might be TRBD2 (6 bases). In germline, CDR1 is SGHVS, CDR2 FQNEAQ. The CDR3 loop spans 12 amino acids. V lost 5 bases and J lost 9, with 14 bases in between. This chain's CDR3 is CASSRDRELQYF. The CDR3 nucleotides read TGTGCCAGCAGCCGAGACCGGGAGTTGCAGTACTTC.